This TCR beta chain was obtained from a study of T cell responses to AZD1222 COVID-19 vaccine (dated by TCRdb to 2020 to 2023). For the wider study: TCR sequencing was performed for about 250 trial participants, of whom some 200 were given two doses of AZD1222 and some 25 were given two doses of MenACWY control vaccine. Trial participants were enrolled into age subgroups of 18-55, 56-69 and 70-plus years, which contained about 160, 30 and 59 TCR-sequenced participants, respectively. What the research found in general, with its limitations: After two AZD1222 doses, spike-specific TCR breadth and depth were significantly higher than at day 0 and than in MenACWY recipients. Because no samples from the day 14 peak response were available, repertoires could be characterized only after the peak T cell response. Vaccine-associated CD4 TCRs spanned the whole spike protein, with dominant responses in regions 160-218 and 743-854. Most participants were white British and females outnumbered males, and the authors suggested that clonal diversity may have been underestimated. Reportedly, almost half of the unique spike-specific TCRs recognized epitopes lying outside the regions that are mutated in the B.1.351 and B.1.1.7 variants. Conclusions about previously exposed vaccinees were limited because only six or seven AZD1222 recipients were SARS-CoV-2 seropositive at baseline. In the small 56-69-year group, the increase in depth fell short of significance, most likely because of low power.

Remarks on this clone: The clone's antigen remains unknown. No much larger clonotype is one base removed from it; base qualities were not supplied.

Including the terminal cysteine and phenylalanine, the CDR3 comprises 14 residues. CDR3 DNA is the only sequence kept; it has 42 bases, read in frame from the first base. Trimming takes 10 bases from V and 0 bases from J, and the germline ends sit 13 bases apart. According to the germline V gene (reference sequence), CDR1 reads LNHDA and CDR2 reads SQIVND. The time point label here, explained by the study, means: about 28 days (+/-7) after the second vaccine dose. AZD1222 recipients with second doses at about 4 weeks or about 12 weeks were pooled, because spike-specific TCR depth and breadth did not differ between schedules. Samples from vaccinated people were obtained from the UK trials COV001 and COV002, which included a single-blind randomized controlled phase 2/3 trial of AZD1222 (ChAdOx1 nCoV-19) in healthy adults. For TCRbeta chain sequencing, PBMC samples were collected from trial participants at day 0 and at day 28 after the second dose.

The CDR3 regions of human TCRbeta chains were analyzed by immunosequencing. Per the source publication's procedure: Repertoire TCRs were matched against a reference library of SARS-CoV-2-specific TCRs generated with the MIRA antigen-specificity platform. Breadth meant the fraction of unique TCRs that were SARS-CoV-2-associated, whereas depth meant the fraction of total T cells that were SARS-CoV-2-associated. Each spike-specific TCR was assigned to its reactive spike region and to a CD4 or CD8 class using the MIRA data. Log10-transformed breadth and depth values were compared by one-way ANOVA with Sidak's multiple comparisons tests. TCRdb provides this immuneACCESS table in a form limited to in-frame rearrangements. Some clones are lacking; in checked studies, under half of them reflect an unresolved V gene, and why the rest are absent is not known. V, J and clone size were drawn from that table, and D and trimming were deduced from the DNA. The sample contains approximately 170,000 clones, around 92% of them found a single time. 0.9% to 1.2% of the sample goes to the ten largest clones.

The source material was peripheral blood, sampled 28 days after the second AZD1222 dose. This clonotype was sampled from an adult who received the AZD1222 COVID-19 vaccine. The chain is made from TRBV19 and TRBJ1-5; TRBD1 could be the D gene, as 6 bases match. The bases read TGTGCCACCACAGACAGGTTTAGCAATCAGCCCCAGCATTTT. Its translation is CATTDRFSNQPQHF. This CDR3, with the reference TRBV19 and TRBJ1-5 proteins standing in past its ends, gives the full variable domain DGGITQSPKYLFRKEGQNVTLSCEQNLNHDAMYWYRQDPGQGLRLIYYSQIVNDFQKGDIAEGYSVSREKKESFPLTVTSAQKNPTAFYLCATTDRFSNQPQHFGDGTRLSIL.